The subject of this entry is one T cell receptor beta chain. The sample comes from a study of T-cell reconstitution after alpha-beta-depleted transplantation in children. V lost 8 bases to trimming and J lost 9 bases, with 11 bases between them. Germline values: CDR1 SNHLY, CDR2 FYNNEI. The CDR3 has 11 residues. Preparation of the TCRbeta library involved a method that used unique molecular identifiers. TCRdb ran MiXCR on the PCR reads and lists one entry per CDR3 protein. The sample shows about 120,000 distinct CDR3 sequences, 10% of them seen only once. This receptor was identified in a boy younger than 10 with acute lymphoblastic leukemia, due to receive a stem cell transplant. The sequencing here drew on PBMCs, taken before TCRalphabeta/CD19-depleted stem cell transplant. The V and J genes are TRBV2 and TRBJ2-1, with a tentative D call TRBD2 (5 bases). CDR3 nucleotide sequence: TGTGCCAGCGCCTGGGAGAGTGAGCAGTTCTTC. This encodes CASAWESEQFF.